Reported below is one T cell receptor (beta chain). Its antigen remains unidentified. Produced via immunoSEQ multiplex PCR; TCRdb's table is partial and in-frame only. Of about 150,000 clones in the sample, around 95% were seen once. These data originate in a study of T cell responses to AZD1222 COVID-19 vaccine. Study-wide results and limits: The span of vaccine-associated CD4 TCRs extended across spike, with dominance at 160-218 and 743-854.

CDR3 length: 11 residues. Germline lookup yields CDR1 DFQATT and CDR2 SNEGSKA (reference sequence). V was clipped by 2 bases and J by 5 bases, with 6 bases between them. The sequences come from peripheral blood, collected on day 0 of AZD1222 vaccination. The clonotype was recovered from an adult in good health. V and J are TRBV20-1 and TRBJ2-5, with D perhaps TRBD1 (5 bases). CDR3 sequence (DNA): TGCAGTGCTAGATCAGGGGAGACCCAGTACTTC. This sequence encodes CSARSGETQYF.